This is a list of T cell receptor beta chains from one sample in a study of cytomegalovirus exposure and HLA in healthy donors. Measured with immunoSEQ multiplex PCR; TCRdb has only the in-frame clones, and not every one. The sample consists of around 130,000 clones, roughly three quarters of them appearing once. Sequencing was carried out using PBMCs. The receptor set was obtained from a woman aged 55 to 70 in good health and CMV-seronegative. Each CDR3 is given with its conserved first and last residue. The order of the fields is clone size, V gene, J gene, D gene, CDR3 protein, CDR3 DNA. A D gene is named only where the DNA matches it firmly. Where a row states a size, it is once, few, many or the class of an expanded clone; other rows omit it.

>NA|TRBV13|TRBJ2-2|TRBD2
CASSHGGARYTGELFF
TGTGCCAGCTCTCACGGGGGGGCGCGGTACACCGGGGAGCTGTTTTTT
>once|TRBV28|TRBJ1-3|TRBD1
CASSSTGGRNTIYF
TGTGCCAGCAGTTCGACAGGGGGTAGAAACACCATATATTTT
>NA|TRBV5-1|TRBJ2-2|TRBD2
CASSLVGLASANTGELFF
TGCGCCAGCAGCTTGGTCGGACTAGCGAGCGCGAACACCGGGGAGCTGTTTTTT
>NA|TRBV28|TRBJ1-2|TRBD1
CASGQGGGYGYTF
TGTGCCAGCGGTCAAGGGGGCGGCTATGGCTACACCTTC
>NA|TRBV28|TRBJ1-2|NA
CATPRQDGYGYTF
TGTGCCACCCCCCGACAGGACGGCTATGGCTACACCTTC
>NA|TRBV28|TRBJ2-7|NA
CASSLPRGTYSYEQYF
TGTGCCAGCAGTTTACCCAGGGGAACATATTCTTACGAGCAGTACTTC
>NA|TRBV28|TRBJ1-6|NA
CASSSTAGYNSPLHF
TGTGCCAGCAGTAGCACAGCCGGCTATAATTCACCCCTCCACTTT
>NA|TRBV11-2|TRBJ2-5|TRBD1
CASSSNDRAKETQYF
TGTGCCAGCAGCTCCAACGACAGGGCCAAAGAGACCCAGTACTTC
>NA|TRBV4-2|TRBJ1-2|NA
CASSRWERDKDGYTF
TGTGCCAGCAGCCGCTGGGAGAGGGATAAGGATGGCTACACCTTC
>few|TRBV9|TRBJ2-3|NA
CASSVSLVEDTQYF
TGTGCCAGCAGCGTCTCACTAGTTGAAGATACGCAGTATTTT
>NA|TRBV19|TRBJ1-2|NA
CATGLGGGYTF
TGTGCCACGGGACTCGGCGGGGGCTACACCTTC
>NA|TRBV9|TRBJ2-1|TRBD2
CASSPTSGGTNEQFF
TGTGCCAGCAGCCCGACTAGCGGGGGAACCAATGAGCAGTTCTTC
>NA|TRBV28|TRBJ1-5|NA
CASKKLVGTRSQPQHF
TGTGCCAGCAAAAAGCTAGTCGGGACACGGAGTCAGCCCCAGCATTTT
>NA|TRBV28|TRBJ2-3|NA
CASSFRAAVDTQYF
TGTGCCAGCAGTTTTCGTGCCGCAGTTGATACGCAGTATTTT